One and the same sample provided the 19 T cell receptor beta chains below, sequenced in a study of cytomegalovirus exposure and HLA in healthy donors. The primer mix had 60 Vbeta and 13 Jbeta primers. The protocol was immunoSEQ multiplex PCR, while the TCRdb copy is restricted to in-frame clones and leaves out a portion. The table has 150,000 or so clones, 60% to 75% seen once; the top ten hold 2.8%. Sequencing was carried out using PBMCs. These TCRs come from a man in his late teens or twenties in good health and CMV-seronegative.

This clone appeared a single time. The rearrangement joins TRBV28 to TRBJ2-4; TRBD1 matches 9 bases. The CDR3 is 16 amino acids. Germline V gene lookup returns CDR1 MDHEN and CDR2 SYDVKM. The V segment lost 6 bases and the J segment 6 bases; nucleotides outside the gene matches: 12. The CDR3 spells CASSRLTGGRGNIQYF. CDR3 bases: TGTGCCAGCAGCAGACTGACAGGGGGTCGGGGAAACATTCAGTACTTC.

CDR3 residues: CASFRSGGGTDTQYF. The CDR3 nucleotides read TGTGCCTCCTTCCGGAGCGGGGGGGGCACAGATACGCAGTATTTT. This chain joins TRBV27 and TRBJ2-3; 10 nucleotides line up with TRBD2. The CDR3 length is 15 residues. V shed 11 bases and J 1 base; nucleotides not matched to a gene: 9. Germline lookup yields CDR1 MNHEY and CDR2 SMNVEV (reference sequence).

J is TRBJ2-1 and V is TRBV29-1; TRBD1 matches at 10 bases. Looked up from germline, CDR1 is SQVTM and CDR2 is ANQGSEA. There are 14 residues in the CDR3. V gave up 7 bases and J gave up 8 bases; unmatched junction bases: 11. The CDR3 DNA sequence: TGCAGCGCCGGGGGGGGGACAGGGGCCTATGAGCAGTTCTTC. Its protein product is CSAGGGTGAYEQFF.

This clone was counted a single time. This rearrangement joins TRBV9 to TRBJ2-3; tentatively, D is TRBD2 (7 bases). V was cut by 5 bases and J by 1 base, with 17 bases left in between. Germline values: CDR1 SGDLS, CDR2 YYNGEE. The CDR3 is made up of 16 amino acids. CDR3 loop: CASSQRGGLRTDTQYF. The CDR3 nucleotides are TGTGCCAGCAGTCAAAGGGGGGGCCTCCGCACAGATACGCAGTATTTT.

The V and J genes are TRBV29-1 and TRBJ2-3; TRBD2 matches at 10 bases. The germline V gene has CDR1 SQVTM and CDR2 ANQGSEA. Germline trimming cut 6 bases from V and 1 base from J; bases unmatched to any gene: 7. The CDR3 runs to 15 residues. The CDR3 reads CSVDLLAGGTDTQYF. CDR3 DNA: TGCAGCGTCGATCTGCTAGCGGGGGGCACAGATACGCAGTATTTT.

The rearrangement links TRBV28 to TRBJ1-2; 8 bases line up with TRBD1. The ends lost 6 bases at V and 7 bases at J; junction bases unmatched: 16. This CDR3 is built from 16 residues. CDR1 and CDR2 from the germline V gene are MDHEN and SYDVKM. CDR3 region: CASRGGQALMEIGYTF. CDR3 bases: TGTGCCAGCAGGGGGGGACAGGCGCTTATGGAGATTGGCTACACCTTC.

This chain joins TRBV2 and TRBJ2-5, with a possible D match to TRBD1 (6 bases). Germline CDR1 and CDR2: SNHLY and FYNNEI. The length of the CDR3 is 16 residues. V lost 0 bases, J lost 5 bases, and 16 bases lay in between. The CDR3 is CASSEAWAGASETQYF. CDR3 DNA sequence: TGTGCCAGCAGTGAAGCGTGGGCAGGGGCCTCGGAGACCCAGTACTTC.

This clone occurred a few times. The V call is TRBV6-1, the J call TRBJ2-3; 14 nucleotides agree with TRBD2. Germline CDR1 MNHNS, CDR2 SASEGT. The CDR3 has 15 amino acids. J was trimmed by 6 bases and V by 6 bases; bases with no gene match: 5. The CDR3: CASSPTSGGADTQYF. CDR3 DNA: TGTGCCAGCAGCCCGACTAGCGGGGGGGCGGATACGCAGTATTTT.

Worth noting for this clone: This sample includes further DNA sequences coding for the same CDR3. The chain uses TRBV5-1 and TRBJ2-5; TRBD1 matches at 7 bases. Germline V lookup: CDR1 SGHRS, CDR2 YFSETQ. The CDR3 runs 14 residues. Trimming cost V 4 bases and J 5 bases; bases outside gene matches: 8. The CDR3 loop is CASSPRGSGETQYF. The CDR3, as DNA: TGCGCCAGCAGCCCCAGGGGGTCAGGGGAGACCCAGTACTTC.

The V call is TRBV2, the J call TRBJ2-7; D might be TRBD2 (7 bases). This CDR3 has 12 amino acids. The ends were cut back, 6 bases at V and 8 bases at J, with 14 bases in the middle. Per the germline V gene, CDR1 is SNHLY and CDR2 is FYNNEI. DNA of the CDR3: TGTGCCAGCAGGGCAACGGGGGGCAAGCAGTACTTC. Translation: CASRATGGKQYF.

The V gene is TRBV6-5, the J gene TRBJ2-1; no reliable D call. Trimming shortened V by 0 bases and J by 10 bases, and 10 bases separated the two germline ends. Germline V gene data show CDR1 as MNHEY and CDR2 as SVGAGI. The CDR3 totals 13 residues. This CDR3 is CASSYSRLREQFF. In nucleotides, the CDR3 is TGTGCCAGCAGTTACTCGCGTCTACGGGAGCAGTTCTTC.

V is TRBV14 and J is TRBJ2-4; possible D gene TRBD1, 6 bases. With 6 bases removed from V and 2 bases from J, the gap between germline ends came to 14 bases. From germline, CDR1 is SGHDN and CDR2 FVKESK. The CDR3 extends over 15 amino acids. For the CDR3, the DNA is TGTGCCAGCAGTCGGTTACAGGGTCCCAAAAACATTCAGTACTTC. Protein product: CASSRLQGPKNIQYF.

CDR3 DNA sequence: TGTGCCAGCAGTTACACCCAGGGTTACTCCTACGAGCAGTACTTC. Its translation: CASSYTQGYSYEQYF. The chain recombines TRBV6-5 with TRBJ2-7; the D gene is possibly TRBD1 (5 bases). V dropped 2 bases and J dropped 0 bases, with 11 bases sitting between them. The CDR3 consists of 15 residues. Germline V CDR1 and CDR2: MNHEY, SVGAGI.

This clone has only one observation. The chain carries TRBV30 and TRBJ1-4; 8 bases agree with TRBD1. V lost 2 bases and J lost 7; bases outside the gene matches: 9. In germline, CDR1 is GTSNPN, CDR2 SVGIG (reference sequence). This CDR3 comprises 15 residues. The CDR3 sequence: CAWSTGTGVFEKLFF. The CDR3 nucleotides read TGTGCCTGGAGTACCGGGACAGGAGTTTTTGAAAAACTGTTTTTT.

The gene calls are TRBV5-1 and TRBJ2-2, with 11 bases fitting TRBD1. CDR1 and CDR2 (germline): SGHRS, YFSETQ. The CDR3 is 16 amino acids. J lost 4 bases, V lost 4 bases, and 6 bases had no gene match. CDR3 DNA: TGCGCCAGCAGCAAGGGACAGGGGGACGGCACCGGGGAGCTGTTTTTT. Translating it yields CASSKGQGDGTGELFF.

J is TRBJ2-2 and V is TRBV27; D remains unclear. The CDR3 length is 13 residues. Germline V gives CDR1 MNHEY, CDR2 SMNVEV (reference sequence). V was pared by 4 bases and J by 5 bases, with 8 bases between. As DNA, the CDR3 is TGTGCCAGCAGTTATTGGCCGACCGGGGAGCTGTTTTTT. As protein: CASSYWPTGELFF.

This rearrangement joins TRBV28 to TRBJ1-1; 7 bases fit TRBD1. Germline V gene data show CDR1 as MDHEN and CDR2 as SYDVKM. V gave up 5 bases and J gave up 4 bases; unmatched junction bases: 4. The CDR3 has 13 amino acids. CDR3 region: CASSTGVFTEAFF. In DNA, the CDR3 is TGTGCCAGCAGTACAGGGGTGTTCACTGAAGCTTTCTTT.

This chain connects TRBV7-6 to TRBJ2-7, with 10 positions matching TRBD1. Germline assignment: CDR1 SGHVS and CDR2 FNYEAQ. The CDR3 has 15 amino acids. J lost 5 bases, V lost 3 bases, and 7 bases had no gene match. CDR3 sequence: CASSFGGQGLDEQYF. CDR3 nucleotides: TGTGCCAGCAGCTTCGGGGGACAGGGGCTGGACGAGCAGTACTTC.

The chain couples TRBV9 to TRBJ1-3; 7 bases are a match to TRBD1. CDR1 SGDLS and CDR2 YYNGEE come from the germline V gene. Trimming cost V 3 bases and J 2 bases; bases outside gene matches: 5. The CDR3 loop spans 15 amino acids. The CDR3 DNA follows: TGTGCCAGCAGCGGACGACAGGGAACTGGAAACACCATATATTTT. Translation: CASSGRQGTGNTIYF.